This T cell receptor beta chain was obtained from a study of cytomegalovirus exposure and HLA in healthy donors. On this clone: The junction and the germline gene differ at one end; a read error may be behind it.

Primers: 60 Vbeta forward and 13 Jbeta reverse. The data were produced by immunoSEQ multiplex PCR, yet TCRdb's version contains in-frame clones alone and is incomplete. The sample gives approximately 160,000 clones, 68% of which show up once; 1.1% to 1.5% is in the top ten. CDR1 and CDR2 (germline): MGHDK, SYGVNS. The CDR3 totals 17 residues. This receptor was obtained from a man between 45 and 60 years old in good health and CMV-seronegative. This chain joins TRBV25-1 and TRBJ2-5; D may match TRBD1 or TRBD2 (5 bases each). The sequenced sample consisted of PBMCs. The CDR3 region has the DNA TGTGTCAGCAGTGAGCGGTCGTTCAGGGAAGGGTGGGAGACCCAGTACTTC. Its protein is CVSSERSFREGWETQYF.